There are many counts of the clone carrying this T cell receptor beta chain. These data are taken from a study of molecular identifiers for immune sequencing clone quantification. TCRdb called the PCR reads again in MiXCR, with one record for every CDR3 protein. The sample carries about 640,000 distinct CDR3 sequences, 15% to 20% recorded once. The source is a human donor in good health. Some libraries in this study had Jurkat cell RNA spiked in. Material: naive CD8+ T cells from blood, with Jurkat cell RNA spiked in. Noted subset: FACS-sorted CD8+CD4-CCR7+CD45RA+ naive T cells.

CDR3 amino acids: CASSQGVPTAYEQYF. The CDR3 DNA sequence: TGTGCCAGCAGCCAAGGGGTGCCCACCGCCTACGAGCAGTACTTC. The chain uses TRBV3-1 and TRBJ2-7; D remains ambiguous. Looked up from germline, CDR1 is LGHDT and CDR2 is YNNKEL (reference sequence). Trimming left V 1 base short and J 2 bases short, with 12 bases between. This CDR3 is 15 amino acids long.